These T cell receptor beta chains were read from a single sample in a study of CD8 T cells in ankylosing spondylitis. TCRdb reanalysed the 5' RACE reads using MiXCR and keeps one entry per CDR3 protein. The data hold approximately 520,000 distinct CDR3 sequences, with about 5.4% observed a single time. The sequencing sample was made of blood, either unsorted or a sorted T cell fraction (not recorded which). These receptors were taken from a male donor with ankylosing spondylitis. Each CDR3 is given with its conserved first and last residue. The D gene is left open where the match is weak. Clone size, where shown, is once, few, many, or a class for clones that have expanded.

>13|-|TRBV7-2|many|TRBJ1-1
CASSFRQNTEAFF
TGTGCCAGCAGCTTTAGACAGAACACTGAAGCTTTCTTT
>16|TRBD1|TRBV6-1|many|TRBJ2-7
CASRPQPGTASYEQYF
TGTGCCAGCAGGCCACAACCCGGGACAGCCTCCTACGAGCAGTACTTC
>13|-|TRBV5-1|many|TRBJ2-5
CASSLIGRETQYF
TGCGCCAGCAGCTTGATAGGGAGGGAGACCCAGTACTTC
>17|-|TRBV7-2|many|TRBJ2-2
CASSLGLPTPNTGELFF
TGTGCCAGCAGCTTAGGACTTCCTACCCCGAACACCGGGGAGCTGTTTTTT
>13|-|TRBV20-1|many|TRBJ2-7
CSAQTPSSYEQYF
TGCAGTGCTCAGACACCCAGCTCCTACGAGCAGTACTTC
>14|-|TRBV20-1|many|TRBJ1-4
CSARQGPTNEKLFF
TGCAGTGCTAGACAGGGGCCAACTAATGAAAAACTGTTTTTT
>13|-|TRBV10-3|-|TRBJ2-7
CAISESNSYEQYF
TGTGCCATCAGTGAGTCTAACAGCTACGAGCAGTACTTC
>14|TRBD2|TRBV10-3|many|TRBJ2-5
CAISSSGVRETQYF
TGTGCCATCAGCTCTAGCGGGGTGCGTGAGACCCAGTACTTC
>14|TRBD1|TRBV29-1|many|TRBJ2-6
CSVGQGAGANVLTF
TGCAGCGTTGGACAGGGAGCGGGGGCCAACGTCCTGACTTTC
>18|TRBD2|TRBV2|-|TRBJ2-7
CASCPAEEPGLAGVEQYF
TGTGCCAGCTGCCCTGCGGAGGAACCGGGACTAGCGGGAGTCGAGCAGTACTTC
>16|-|TRBV5-5|many|TRBJ2-2
CASSLVGGGGTGELFF
TGTGCCAGCAGCTTGGTCGGCGGGGGCGGCACCGGGGAGCTGTTTTTT
>14|TRBD2|TRBV10-1|many|TRBJ2-1
CASQGGYGLDEQFF
TGCGCCAGCCAGGGAGGGTACGGCCTGGATGAGCAGTTCTTC
>15|TRBD2|TRBV5-1|many|TRBJ2-5
CASSFELAGIETQYF
TGCGCCAGCAGCTTCGAACTAGCGGGCATCGAGACCCAGTACTTC
>17|TRBD1|TRBV7-2|many|TRBJ1-5
CASSFRTGLSGNQPQHF
TGTGCCAGCAGCTTTCGGACAGGGTTGTCGGGCAATCAGCCCCAGCATTTT
>13|-|TRBV29-1|many|TRBJ2-2
CSGFGLDTGELFF
TGCAGCGGTTTTGGCCTTGACACCGGGGAGCTGTTTTTT
>16|-|TRBV24-1|-|TRBJ2-3
CATSDPKDSPTDTQYF
TGTGCCACCAGTGACCCAAAGGACTCGCCCACAGATACGCAGTATTTT
>12|-|TRBV9|few|TRBJ2-5
CASSVAGETQYF
TGTGCCAGCAGCGTAGCTGGGGAGACCCAGTACTTC
>14|-|TRBV12-3/TRBV12-4|many|TRBJ2-1
CASSLQLEYNEQFF
TGTGCCAGCAGTTTACAGCTAGAGTACAATGAGCAGTTCTTC
>15|-|TRBV20-1|few|TRBJ2-2
CSASRGDFDTGELFF
TGCAGTGCCTCAAGAGGGGACTTTGACACCGGGGAGCTGTTTTTT
>13|-|TRBV29-1|many|TRBJ2-1
CSVCLAEHNEQFF
TGCAGCGTGTGCTTAGCGGAACACAATGAGCAGTTCTTC
>12|-|TRBV7-9|many|TRBJ2-1
CASRLHGNEQFF
TGTGCCAGCAGGCTCCATGGGAATGAGCAGTTCTTC
>13|-|TRBV20-1|many|TRBJ1-2
CSARGQVENGYTF
TGCAGTGCTAGAGGACAGGTGGAAAATGGCTACACCTTC
>15|-|TRBV11-3|few|TRBJ2-2
CASSLRRTDTGELFF
TGTGCCAGCAGCTTACGTCGGACAGACACCGGGGAGCTGTTTTTT
>13|-|TRBV7-9|many|TRBJ2-5
CASSPPVQETQYF
TGTGCCAGCAGCCCCCCGGTCCAAGAGACCCAGTACTTC
>15|-|TRBV12-3/TRBV12-4|many|TRBJ1-5
CASRVGSASNQPQHF
TGTGCCAGCAGGGTAGGCAGCGCGAGCAATCAGCCCCAGCATTTT
>15|-|TRBV5-1|many|TRBJ1-1
CASSLRDIFNTEAFF
TGCGCCAGCAGCTTAAGGGACATTTTTAACACTGAAGCTTTCTTT
>17|TRBD2|TRBV6-2/TRBV6-3|many|TRBJ2-1
CASSSGWIAGLYNEQFF
TGTGCCAGCAGTTCTGGGTGGATAGCGGGGCTCTACAATGAGCAGTTCTTC
>14|-|TRBV10-3|many|TRBJ1-1
CATSTGNTKYEAFF
TGTGCCACCTCGACAGGAAACACCAAATATGAAGCTTTCTTT
>15|-|TRBV7-9|many|TRBJ2-7
CASSLVGIPSYEQYF
TGTGCCAGCAGCTTAGTGGGTATCCCCTCCTACGAGCAGTACTTC
>14|-|TRBV5-5|-|TRBJ2-2
CASSPGPGHGELFF
TGTGCCAGCAGCCCTGGGCCAGGGCACGGGGAGCTGTTTTTT
>13|-|TRBV5-1|many|TRBJ2-7
CASSGGLIDEQYF
TGCGCCAGCAGCGGGGGACTGATCGACGAGCAGTACTTC
>13|-|TRBV4-1|many|TRBJ2-5
CASSSGLAETQYF
TGCGCCAGCAGCTCGGGCCTAGCAGAGACCCAGTACTTC
>14|-|TRBV5-1|many|TRBJ1-2
CASSLGGDAYGYTF
TGCGCCAGCAGCTTGGGAGGGGACGCCTATGGCTACACCTTC
>13|-|TRBV29-1|many|TRBJ2-2
CSAATGPTGELFF
TGCAGCGCTGCGACAGGACCCACCGGGGAGCTGTTTTTT
>17|TRBD2|TRBV7-2|few|TRBJ2-7
CASSPRTSGGLRGEQYF
TGTGCCAGCAGCCCCCGGACTAGCGGGGGGTTAAGGGGCGAGCAGTACTTC
>16|-|TRBV28|many|TRBJ1-4
CASSFRGRTGLEKLFF
TGTGCCAGCAGTTTCCGGGGACGGACGGGACTTGAAAAACTGTTTTTT
>14|-|TRBV12-3/TRBV12-4|many|TRBJ1-5
CASSTQGEDQPQHF
TGTGCCAGCAGTACCCAGGGAGAGGATCAGCCCCAGCATTTT
>12|-|TRBV20-1|many|TRBJ2-7
CSAIDRTYEQYF
TGCAGTGCTATCGACAGGACCTACGAGCAGTACTTC
>16|TRBD1|TRBV10-2|-|TRBJ1-5
CASSESPGQGRQPQHF
TGCGCCAGCAGTGAGTCACCGGGACAGGGTCGTCAGCCCCAGCATTTT
>14|-|TRBV4-1|many|TRBJ2-5
CASSQVDRQETQYF
TGCGCCAGCAGCCAAGTCGACAGACAAGAGACCCAGTACTTC
>13|-|TRBV4-3|many|TRBJ2-5
CASSQDRGETQYF
TGTGCCAGCAGCCAAGACCGGGGGGAGACCCAGTACTTC
>13|-|TRBV5-1|many|TRBJ2-1
CASSLVTAGEQFF
TGCGCCAGCAGCTTGGTTACAGCGGGTGAGCAGTTCTTC
>16|-|TRBV20-1|few|TRBJ1-5
CSARDWKKGSDQPQHF
TGCAGTGCTAGAGATTGGAAAAAGGGGTCGGATCAGCCCCAGCATTTT
>11|-|TRBV3-1|many|TRBJ2-5
CASSQSETQYF
TGTGCCAGCAGCCAATCGGAGACCCAGTACTTC
>13|-|TRBV4-2|once|TRBJ1-6
CAMSPGLGSPLHF
TGTGCCATGAGCCCCGGGCTGGGCTCACCCCTCCACTTT
>13|-|TRBV11-2|-|TRBJ2-1
CASSFFLNNEQFF
TGTGCCAGCAGCTTCTTCCTAAACAATGAGCAGTTCTTC
>14|-|TRBV7-2|many|TRBJ2-7
CASSGVAGFYEQYF
TGTGCCAGCAGTGGGGTCGCCGGATTCTACGAGCAGTACTTC
>15|-|TRBV9|many|TRBJ1-4
CASSVDGGDLGKLFF
TGTGCCAGCAGCGTAGATGGAGGTGATCTTGGAAAACTGTTTTTT
>15|TRBD1|TRBV6-5|many|TRBJ1-5
CASSNHRGSNQPQHF
TGTGCCAGCAGTAACCACAGGGGTAGCAATCAGCCCCAGCATTTT
>12|-|TRBV7-7|-|TRBJ1-5
CASSLVNQPQHF
TGTGCTAGCAGCTTGGTGAATCAGCCCCAGCATTTT
>16|TRBD2|TRBV4-1|many|TRBJ2-1
CASSQVTGLARDEQFF
TGCGCCAGCAGCCAAGTCACCGGACTAGCGCGCGATGAGCAGTTCTTC
>15|-|TRBV3-1|many|TRBJ1-2
CASSQDLDSNYGYTF
TGTGCCAGCAGCCAAGATCTGGACAGCAACTATGGCTACACCTTC
>14|TRBD1|TRBV28|many|TRBJ2-7
CASRFHGQAYEQYF
TGTGCCAGCAGATTCCATGGACAGGCCTACGAGCAGTACTTC
>12|-|TRBV7-9|many|TRBJ2-7
CASSLVPPAQYF
TGTGCCAGCAGCTTAGTCCCCCCCGCGCAGTACTTC
>12|-|TRBV28|many|TRBJ1-1
CASSLVPGEAFF
TGTGCCAGCAGTTTAGTACCCGGGGAAGCTTTCTTT
>14|-|TRBV5-6|many|TRBJ2-1
CASSLEAAGNEQFF
TGTGCCAGCAGCTTGGAGGCGGCGGGCAATGAGCAGTTCTTC
>16|-|TRBV29-1|many|TRBJ2-2
CSALGFTGRRAGELFF
TGCAGCGCTCTGGGGTTTACGGGTCGCCGAGCGGGGGAGCTGTTTTTT